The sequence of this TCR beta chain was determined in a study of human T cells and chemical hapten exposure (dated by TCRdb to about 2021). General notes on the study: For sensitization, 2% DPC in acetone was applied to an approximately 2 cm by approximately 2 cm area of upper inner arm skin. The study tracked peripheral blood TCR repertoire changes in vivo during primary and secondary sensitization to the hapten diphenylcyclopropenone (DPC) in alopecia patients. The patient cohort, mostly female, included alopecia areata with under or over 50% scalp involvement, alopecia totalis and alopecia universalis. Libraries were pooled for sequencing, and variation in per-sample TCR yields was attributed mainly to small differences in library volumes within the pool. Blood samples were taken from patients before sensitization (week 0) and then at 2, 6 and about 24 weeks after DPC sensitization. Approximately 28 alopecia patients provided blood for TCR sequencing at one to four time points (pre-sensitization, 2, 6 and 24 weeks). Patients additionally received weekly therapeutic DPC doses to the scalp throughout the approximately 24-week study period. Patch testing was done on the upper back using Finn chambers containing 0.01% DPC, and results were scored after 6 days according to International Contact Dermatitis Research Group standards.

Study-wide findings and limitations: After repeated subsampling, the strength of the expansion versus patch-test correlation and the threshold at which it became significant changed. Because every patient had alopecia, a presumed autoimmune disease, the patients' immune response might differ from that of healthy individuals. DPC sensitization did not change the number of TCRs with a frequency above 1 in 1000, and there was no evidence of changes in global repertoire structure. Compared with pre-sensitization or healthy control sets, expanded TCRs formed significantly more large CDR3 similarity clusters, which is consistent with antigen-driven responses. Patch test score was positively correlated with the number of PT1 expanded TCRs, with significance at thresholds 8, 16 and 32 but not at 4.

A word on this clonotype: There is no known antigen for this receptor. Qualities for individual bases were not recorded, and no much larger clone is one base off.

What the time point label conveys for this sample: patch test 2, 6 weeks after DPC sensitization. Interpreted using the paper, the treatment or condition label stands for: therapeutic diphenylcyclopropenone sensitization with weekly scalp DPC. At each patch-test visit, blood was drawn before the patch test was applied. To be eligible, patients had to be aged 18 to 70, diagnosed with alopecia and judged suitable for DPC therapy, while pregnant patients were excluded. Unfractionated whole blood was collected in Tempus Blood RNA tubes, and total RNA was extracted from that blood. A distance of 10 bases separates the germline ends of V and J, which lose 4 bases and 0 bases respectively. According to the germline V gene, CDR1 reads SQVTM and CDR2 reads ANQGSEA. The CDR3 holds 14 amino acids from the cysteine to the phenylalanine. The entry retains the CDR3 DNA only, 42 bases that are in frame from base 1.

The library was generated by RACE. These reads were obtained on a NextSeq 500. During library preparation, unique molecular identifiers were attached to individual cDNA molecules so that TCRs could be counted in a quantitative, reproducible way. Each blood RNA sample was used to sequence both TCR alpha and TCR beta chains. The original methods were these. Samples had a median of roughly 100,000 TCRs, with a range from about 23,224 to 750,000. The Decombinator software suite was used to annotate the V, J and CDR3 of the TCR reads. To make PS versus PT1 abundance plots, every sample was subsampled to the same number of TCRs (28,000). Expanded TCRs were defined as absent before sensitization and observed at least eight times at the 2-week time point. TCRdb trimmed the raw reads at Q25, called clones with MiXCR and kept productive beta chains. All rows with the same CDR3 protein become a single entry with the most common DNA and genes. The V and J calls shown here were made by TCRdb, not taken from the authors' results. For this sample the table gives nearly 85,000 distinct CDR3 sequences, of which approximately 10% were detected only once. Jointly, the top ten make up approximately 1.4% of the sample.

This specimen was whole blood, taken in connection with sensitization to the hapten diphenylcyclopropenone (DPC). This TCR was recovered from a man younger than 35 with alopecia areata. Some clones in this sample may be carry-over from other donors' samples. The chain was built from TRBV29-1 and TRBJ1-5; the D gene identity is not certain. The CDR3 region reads CSVVSGNSNQPQHF. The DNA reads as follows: TGCAGCGTTGTTAGTGGGAATAGCAATCAGCCCCAGCATTTT.